Only a few counts were recorded for the clone carrying this T cell receptor (beta chain). The antigen remains unidentified. It was with a sample-barcoded 5' primer and a J-beta primer mix that a second PCR of roughly 6 to 11 cycles was run. TCRdb passed the 5' RACE reads through MiXCR, listing each CDR3 protein once. The sample consists of 800,000 to 1,000,000 distinct CDR3 sequences, about 44% of them appearing once. This sample was taken from a study of blood T cells in healthy people across ages. Germline V gives CDR1 SGHRS, CDR2 YFSETQ. CDR3 length equals 16 residues. The V end lost 0 bases, the J end lost 2 bases, and 14 bases lay between the germline ends. General study findings and limits: The study found more naive CD4+ cells and higher diversity in long-lived than aged donors.

Material: blood. This clonotype originated in a man aged 25-40 years in good health. The chain carries TRBV5-1 and TRBJ2-5, with D possibly TRBD2 on 5 matching bases. The CDR3 DNA is TGCGCCAGCAGCTTGGATTGGGGAGATCTACAAGAGACCCAGTACTTC. Protein: CASSLDWGDLQETQYF.